A single sample is the source of the 3 T cell receptor beta chains below, sequenced in a study of CD8 T cells in Susac syndrome. The RNA input was about 0.5 to 1 ug, and it was reverse transcribed with random hexamers. TCRdb called the immunoSEQ multiplex PCR reads again in MiXCR, with one record for every CDR3 protein. Here the sample spans some 130,000 distinct CDR3 sequences, approximately 95% being singletons. Sequencing was carried out using CD8+ T cells from PBMCs. Receptors originate from a human donor with Susac syndrome.

The rearrangement links TRBV24-1 to TRBJ2-6; TRBD1 agrees at 8 bases. Germline V CDR1 and CDR2: KGHDR, SFDVKD. The CDR3 is 18 residues long. J lost 0 bases, V lost 4 bases, and 7 bases had no gene match. CDR3 residues: CATSDRTGPYSGANVLTF. The CDR3 DNA reads as TGTGCCACCAGTGACAGGACAGGGCCTTACTCTGGGGCCAACGTCCTGACTTTC.

This rearrangement joins TRBV28 to TRBJ2-3, with 7 bases aligning to TRBD1. J lost 13 bases, V lost 3 bases, and 7 bases had no gene match. The CDR3 sequence is 12 residues long. In germline, CDR1 is MDHEN, CDR2 SYDVKM. DNA for the CDR3: TGTGCCAGCAGTTTTCTCGGGACAGAGAAGTATTTT. Encoded protein: CASSFLGTEKYF.

DNA of the CDR3: TGTGCCAGCAGGAGCTACGGTAATGAGCAGTTCTTC. Its translation: CASRSYGNEQFF. The chain joins TRBV27 to TRBJ2-1; D is undetermined. Germline V gene sequence: CDR1 MNHEY, CDR2 SMNVEV (reference sequence). V lost 6 bases, J lost 7 bases, and 10 bases lay in between. The CDR3 is 12 residues long.